A single sample is the source of the 19 T cell receptor beta chains below, sequenced in a study of cytomegalovirus exposure and HLA in healthy donors. Both 60 Vbeta primers and 13 Jbeta primers went into the PCR. Assay used: immunoSEQ multiplex PCR; TCRdb lists only in-frame clones, some missing. The data contain around 230,000 clones, over 75% of them singletons. The sequenced material came from PBMCs. The receptors stem from a male donor in good health and CMV-seronegative.

The chain joins TRBV27 to TRBJ1-5; the D is unclear. Germline CDR1 MNHEY, CDR2 SMNVEV (reference sequence). V lost 6 bases, J lost 0 bases, and 6 bases lay in between. The CDR3 spans 13 residues. The CDR3 reads CASSRYSNQPQHF. CDR3 nucleotides: TGTGCCAGCAGCAGATATAGCAATCAGCCCCAGCATTTT.

This clone came up many times. V and J are TRBV6-1 and TRBJ2-1, with 7 bases lining up with TRBD1. Per germline, CDR1 MNHNS and CDR2 SASEGT. The CDR3 sequence is 13 residues long. V gave up 5 bases and J gave up 6 bases; unmatched junction bases: 4. Here the CDR3 reads CASSKQGFNEQFF. The CDR3 bases are TGTGCCAGCAGTAAACAGGGGTTCAATGAGCAGTTCTTC.

The rearrangement uses TRBV7-2 and TRBJ2-7; perhaps TRBD2 as D (6 bases). V gave up 0 bases and J gave up 2 bases, with 20 bases separating them. Looked up from germline, CDR1 is SGHTA and CDR2 is FQGNSA. The CDR3 spans 18 residues. CDR3 DNA: TGTGCCAGCAGCTTAGCGGTGGTGTTTGCGGGGCAACCCTACGAGCAGTACTTC. As protein: CASSLAVVFAGQPYEQYF.

V and J are TRBV11-2 and TRBJ1-3; TRBD1 agrees at 7 bases. Germline V gene lookup returns CDR1 SGHAT and CDR2 FQNNGV. Germline trimming cut 6 bases from V and 1 base from J; bases unmatched to any gene: 3. The CDR3 is 14 amino acids. The CDR3 DNA reads as TGTGCCAGCAGAGGACAGGTTTCTGGAAACACCATATATTTT. Its translation: CASRGQVSGNTIYF.

The V and J genes are TRBV5-1 and TRBJ2-5; 8 bases are shared with TRBD1. Trimming cost V 6 bases and J 3 bases; bases outside gene matches: 7. From germline, CDR1 is SGHRS and CDR2 YFSETQ. The CDR3 sequence is 14 residues long. The CDR3 reads CASTDQQGEETQYF. CDR3 nucleotides: TGCGCCAGCACCGACCAACAGGGGGAAGAGACCCAGTACTTC.

The V and J genes are TRBV5-8 and TRBJ1-6; no reliable D call. Trimming took off 6 bases at V and 0 bases at J, with 10 bases between the two ends. From germline, CDR1 is SGHTS and CDR2 YDEGEE. This CDR3 contains 15 residues. CDR3 in DNA: TGTGCCAGCAACGGCGGGAGCTCCTATAATTCACCCCTCCACTTT. Translated: CASNGGSSYNSPLHF. Drawing the rest from reference TRBV5-8 and TRBJ1-6, the complete variable domain is EAGVTQSPTHLIKTRGQQATLRCSPISGHTSVYWYQQALGLGLQFLLWYDEGEERNRGNFPPRFSGRQFPNYSSELNVNALELEDSALYLCASNGGSSYNSPLHFGNGTRLTVT.

The chain employs TRBV5-1 and TRBJ2-2; D is unresolved. This CDR3 has 13 residues. Germline loops: CDR1 SGHRS, CDR2 YFSETQ. V was shortened by 1 base and J by 6 bases, with 7 bases between the two germline ends. The CDR3 nucleotides are TGCGCCAGCAGCTTGAATAGAGCCGGGGAGCTGTTTTTT. It yields the protein CASSLNRAGELFF.

V gene TRBV9 combines with J gene TRBJ2-5; D is possibly TRBD2 (5 bases). V lost 2 bases and J 5 bases, leaving 13 bases between the germline ends. CDR3 length equals 14 residues. From germline, CDR1 is SGDLS and CDR2 YYNGEE. The CDR3, as DNA: TGTGCCAGCAGCGTGTGGGAGTGGTCGGAGACCCAGTACTTC. It is translated as CASSVWEWSETQYF.

The V gene is TRBV4-3, the J gene TRBJ2-5, with TRBD2 as a possible D gene (5 bases). V shed 0 bases and J shed 7 bases, with 18 bases lying between them. Germline lookup yields CDR1 LGHNA and CDR2 YSLEER. The CDR3 length is 16 residues. In DNA, the CDR3 is TGCGCCAGCAGCCAAGAAGCCCGTAGTTGGAGGTGGACCCAGTACTTC. Residues: CASSQEARSWRWTQYF.

J is TRBJ2-3 and V is TRBV30, with a weak D call TRBD1 (6 bases). This CDR3 spans 14 amino acids. The germline gives CDR1 GTSNPN, CDR2 SVGIG (reference sequence). V gave up 3 bases and J gave up 1 base, with 11 bases separating them. Here the CDR3 reads CAWSRQVGTDTQYF. CDR3 DNA sequence: TGTGCCTGGAGCCGACAGGTGGGCACAGATACGCAGTATTTT.

This rearrangement joins TRBV5-4 to TRBJ2-1, with D perhaps matching TRBD2 (5 bases). V dropped 2 bases and J dropped 0 bases, with 12 bases sitting between them. This CDR3 is built from 16 residues. Germline V CDR1 and CDR2: SGHNT, YYREEE (reference sequence). The CDR3 sequence is CASSLGSEVSYNEQFF. CDR3 nucleotides: TGTGCCAGCAGCTTAGGTAGCGAGGTCTCCTACAATGAGCAGTTCTTC. Variable domain in full (rest from reference TRBV5-4 and TRBJ2-1): ETGVTQSPTHLIKTRGQQVTLRCSSQSGHNTVSWYQQALGQGPQFIFQYYREEENGRGNFPPRFSGLQFPNYSSELNVNALELDDSALYLCASSLGSEVSYNEQFFGPGTRLTVL.

A few counts support this clone. V usage is TRBV7-9 and J usage is TRBJ2-1, with 8 nucleotides matching TRBD1. V was clipped by 0 bases and J by 8 bases; unmatched bases: 9. Germline V lookup: CDR1 SEHNR, CDR2 FQNEAQ (reference sequence). The CDR3 covers 16 residues. CDR3 in DNA: TGTGCCAGCAGCTTAGCAGTGCAGGGGGCAAGCCATGAGCAGTTCTTC. It specifies CASSLAVQGASHEQFF.

The CDR3: CASSQGRGYGYTF. In nucleotides, the CDR3 is TGTGCCAGTAGTCAGGGGAGGGGCTATGGCTACACCTTC. The gene calls are TRBV19 and TRBJ1-2, with D possibly matching TRBD1 (6 bases). The CDR3 extends over 13 amino acids. V lost 5 bases and J lost 4, with 11 bases in between. CDR1 is LNHDA, CDR2 SQIVND, per germline (reference sequence).

The chain has TRBV11-1 and TRBJ2-7, with D possibly TRBD1 on 6 matching bases. Per germline, CDR1 SGHAT and CDR2 FQDESV (reference sequence). The CDR3 covers 13 residues. Deletions cut 1 base from V and 6 bases from J, with 10 bases between. CDR3 residues: CASSLGQVGEQYF. DNA of the CDR3: TGTGCCAGCAGCTTAGGACAGGTGGGCGAGCAGTACTTC.

The chain is built from TRBV25-1 and TRBJ2-3; possible D gene TRBD2, 5 bases. In germline, CDR1 is MGHDK, CDR2 SYGVNS. This CDR3 is built from 14 residues. Trimming removed 4 bases from V and 1 base from J, with 9 bases in between. CDR3 residues: CASSVGMGTDTQYF. CDR3 sequence (DNA): TGTGCCAGCAGTGTCGGGATGGGCACAGATACGCAGTATTTT.

J is TRBJ1-1 and V is TRBV4-1, with TRBD1 matching over 8 bases. CDR3 size: 14 residues. Germline values: CDR1 MGHRA, CDR2 YSYEKL. Trimming cost V 5 bases and J 0 bases; bases outside gene matches: 2. The CDR3 bases are TGCGCCAGCAGCACAGGGGGTTTGAACACTGAAGCTTTCTTT. Protein sequence: CASSTGGLNTEAFF.

This clone is a singleton in its sample. This sequence joins TRBV27 and TRBJ2-1, with TRBD1 matching 7 bases. This CDR3 spans 14 amino acids. The germline V gene encodes CDR1 MNHEY and CDR2 SMNVEV (reference sequence). V lost 7 bases and J lost 15; bases outside the gene matches: 18. CDR3 residues: CASNQQGPTGGLFF. In DNA, the CDR3 is TGTGCCAGCAACCAACAGGGGCCGACAGGCGGGCTGTTCTTC.

The chain carries TRBV29-1 and TRBJ2-7; D call uncertain. This CDR3 region has 11 residues. The ends were cut back, 6 bases at V and 0 bases at J, with 6 bases in the middle. The V gene's germline CDR1 is SQVTM and CDR2 ANQGSEA. The CDR3: CSVRSSYEQYF. CDR3 bases: TGCAGCGTCCGGAGCTCCTACGAGCAGTACTTC.

This clone was seen a handful of times. V gene TRBV19 combines with J gene TRBJ1-1; TRBD1 matches at 7 bases. The ends lost 6 bases at V and 0 bases at J; junction bases unmatched: 7. The CDR3 contains 15 residues. The V gene's germline CDR1 is LNHDA and CDR2 SQIVND (reference sequence). The CDR3 coding sequence is TGTGCCAGTAGGATAAGGGACAGATTGAACACTGAAGCTTTCTTT. The encoded protein is CASRIRDRLNTEAFF. Combining the CDR3 with reference TRBV19 and TRBJ1-1 gives the whole variable domain DGGITQSPKYLFRKEGQNVTLSCEQNLNHDAMYWYRQDPGQGLRLIYYSQIVNDFQKGDIAEGYSVSREKKESFPLTVTSAQKNPTAFYLCASRIRDRLNTEAFFGQGTRLTVV.